Presented here are 28 T cell receptor beta chains from one specimen sequenced in a study of cytomegalovirus exposure and HLA in healthy donors. Primers for the PCR totalled 60 Vbeta and 13 Jbeta. Data came from immunoSEQ multiplex PCR; TCRdb stores just in-frame clones and leaves some out. The table has roughly 120,000 clones, around 80% seen once; the top ten hold approximately 13%. Sequenced sample: PBMCs. These receptors all come from an older woman in good health and CMV-seropositive.

The genes are TRBV7-2 and TRBJ2-5, with TRBD1 as a possible D gene (5 bases). Trimming cost V 4 bases and J 5 bases, with 20 bases left between them. This CDR3 spans 16 amino acids. In germline, CDR1 is SGHTA, CDR2 FQGNSA. The CDR3 sequence is CASSYRQMSGVETQYF. The CDR3 nucleotides are TGTGCCAGCAGCTATAGACAGATGTCGGGTGTGGAGACCCAGTACTTC.

This clone turned up a few times. The chain joins TRBV19 to TRBJ2-1; 9 bases align to TRBD2. The CDR3 runs 15 residues. J was trimmed by 3 bases and V by 8 bases; bases with no gene match: 8. CDR1 is LNHDA and CDR2 is SQIVND in the germline V gene (reference sequence). For the CDR3, the DNA is TGTGCCAGTGATTCCGGGACTAGCAGCTACAATGAGCAGTTCTTC. As protein: CASDSGTSSYNEQFF.

This chain connects TRBV7-9 to TRBJ1-1; 7 bases align to TRBD1. The CDR3 runs to 18 residues. V lost 4 bases to trimming and J lost 4 bases; unmatched junction nucleotides: 18. Germline CDR1 reads SEHNR; CDR2 reads FQNEAQ (reference sequence). The DNA for the CDR3 is TGTGCCAGCAGCTCCCCAAAGGAAGGAGGGGGCTTGGGCACTGAAGCTTTCTTT. Protein product: CASSSPKEGGGLGTEAFF. The full variable domain, in which reference TRBV7-9 and TRBJ1-1 provide the parts outside the CDR3, is DTGVSQNPRHKITKRGQNVTFRCDPISEHNRLYWYRQTLGQGPEFLTYFQNEAQLEKSRLLSDRFSAERPKGSFSTLEIQRTEQGDSAMYLCASSSPKEGGGLGTEAFFGQGTRLTVV.

Comment on this clone: At one of its ends the junction is not consistent with the germline gene, which may arise from a read error. The chain carries TRBV30 and TRBJ1-2; D is possibly TRBD1 (6 bases). The CDR3 sequence is 11 residues long. CDR1 and CDR2 from the germline V gene are GTSNPN and SVGIG (reference sequence). CDR3 region: CAWSEMGTLLF. The DNA of the CDR3 is TGTGCCTGGAGTGAAATGGGGACACTGCTCTTC. Full variable domain (outside the CDR3, taken from reference TRBV30 and TRBJ1-2): SQTIHQWPATLVQPVGSPLSLECTVEGTSNPNLYWYRQAAGRGLQLLFYSVGIGQISSEVPQNLSASRPQDRQFILSSKKLLLSDSGFYLCAWSEMGTLLFGSGTRLTVV.

The CDR3 protein is CASSQDRAGDYNEQFF. DNA of the CDR3: TGTGCCAGCAGCCAAGATCGAGCGGGGGACTACAATGAGCAGTTCTTC. The rearrangement uses TRBV4-2 and TRBJ2-1, with 8 positions matching TRBD2. Germline V CDR1 and CDR2: LGHNA, YNFKEQ. The CDR3 runs 16 residues. Germline trimming cut 0 bases from V and 3 bases from J; bases unmatched to any gene: 4.

DNA for the CDR3: TGTGCCAGCAGTTATAGAGGCCAGAGCACAGATACGCAGTATTTT. This gives the protein CASSYRGQSTDTQYF. The chain combines TRBV6-5 with TRBJ2-3; D uncertain. V was clipped by 3 bases and J by 0 bases, with 10 bases between them. Germline assignment: CDR1 MNHEY and CDR2 SVGAGI. The CDR3 covers 15 residues.

This sequence joins TRBV30 and TRBJ1-3, with D tentatively TRBD1 (6 bases). V was clipped by 3 bases and J by 1 base, with 19 bases between them. The CDR3 loop spans 17 amino acids. Germline V lookup: CDR1 GTSNPN, CDR2 SVGIG (reference sequence). The CDR3 nucleotides are TGTGCCTGGAGGGGCAGGGGATTCACGGGGTCTGGAAACACCATATATTTT. Its translation is CAWRGRGFTGSGNTIYF.

This chain links TRBV11-2 with TRBJ1-1; no firm D call. V shed 5 bases and J shed 0 bases, with 10 bases lying between them. CDR3 length: 14 amino acids. Germline CDR1 and CDR2: SGHAT and FQNNGV. CDR3: CASSLRAVNTEAFF. The CDR3 DNA is TGTGCCAGCAGCCTGAGGGCGGTGAACACTGAAGCTTTCTTT. Combining the CDR3 with reference TRBV11-2 and TRBJ1-1 gives the whole variable domain EAGVAQSPRYKIIEKRQSVAFWCNPISGHATLYWYQQILGQGPKLLIQFQNNGVVDDSQLPKDRFSAERLKGVDSTLKIQPAKLEDSAVYLCASSLRAVNTEAFFGQGTRLTVV.

The chain is built from TRBV5-1 and TRBJ1-3; 9 bases align to TRBD1. This CDR3 contains 16 residues. The germline V gene has CDR1 SGHRS and CDR2 YFSETQ. V was pared by 5 bases and J by 2 bases, with 8 bases of the junction left unmatched. The CDR3 region is CASSRTGVQAGNTIYF. DNA of the CDR3: TGCGCCAGCAGTAGGACAGGGGTACAGGCTGGAAACACCATATATTTT.

The chain has TRBV28 and TRBJ1-5, with TRBD1 as a possible D gene (5 bases). Germline V gives CDR1 MDHEN, CDR2 SYDVKM. The CDR3 is 15 residues long. Trimming took 7 bases from V and 4 from J, leaving 17 bases between them. The DNA for the CDR3 is TGTGCCAGCAAAAACCTCAGGGCAGCGAATCAGCCCCAGCATTTT. Translation: CASKNLRAANQPQHF.

CDR3 DNA sequence: TGTGCCAGTAGTGAGTCACGGAGTGAAAAACTGTTTTTT. This encodes CASSESRSEKLFF. The J gene is TRBJ1-4, the V gene TRBV19; D is undetermined. Trimming took off 5 bases at V and 7 bases at J, with 11 bases between the two ends. The CDR3 is made up of 13 amino acids. Germline loops: CDR1 LNHDA, CDR2 SQIVND (reference sequence). Full variable domain (outside the CDR3, taken from reference TRBV19 and TRBJ1-4): DGGITQSPKYLFRKEGQNVTLSCEQNLNHDAMYWYRQDPGQGLRLIYYSQIVNDFQKGDIAEGYSVSREKKESFPLTVTSAQKNPTAFYLCASSESRSEKLFFGSGTQLSVL.

The chain carries TRBV5-1 and TRBJ1-1, with D possibly being TRBD1 (5 bases). The CDR3 totals 16 residues. V was clipped by 4 bases and J by 3 bases, with 19 bases between them. Germline values: CDR1 SGHRS, CDR2 YFSETQ. The CDR3 nucleotides are TGCGCCAGCAGCCTCGGACGGCCCCGGGGGGACACTGAAGCTTTCTTT. Encoded protein: CASSLGRPRGDTEAFF.

The chain has TRBV7-8 and TRBJ1-1; the D gene is possibly TRBD1 (6 bases). Between the trimmed V and J ends, which lost 5 bases and 3 bases, there was a span of 19 bases. The CDR3 has 16 amino acids. Looked up from germline, CDR1 is SGHVS and CDR2 is FQNEAQ. CDR3 residues: CASSPRGWGLDTEAFF. CDR3 sequence (DNA): TGTGCCAGCAGCCCCAGAGGGTGGGGGCTGGACACTGAAGCTTTCTTT.

This rearrangement joins TRBV5-4 to TRBJ1-2; a weak D match, TRBD1 (6 bases). The V end was cut by 4 bases, the J end by 4 bases, with 17 bases between. Germline CDR1 SGHNT, CDR2 YYREEE (reference sequence). This CDR3 region has 15 residues. The CDR3 nucleotides read TGTGCCAGCAGCGGCCAAGGGGGAATTGTCTATGGCTACACCTTC. Protein sequence: CASSGQGGIVYGYTF.

The chain has TRBV7-9 and TRBJ1-1; 7 nucleotides match TRBD1. V lost 8 bases to trimming and J lost 6 bases; unmatched junction nucleotides: 18. The CDR3 runs 16 residues. Germline-derived CDR1 and CDR2 are SEHNR and FQNEAQ (reference sequence). CDR3 DNA: TGTGCCAGCGCACCGCACAAGGGACAGAGAATAGCTGAAGCTTTCTTT. It is translated as CASAPHKGQRIAEAFF.

This chain uses TRBV2 with TRBJ2-5; the match to TRBD2 covers 15 bases. J lost 0 bases, V lost 5 bases, and 4 bases had no gene match. The CDR3 contains 17 residues. Germline V gives CDR1 SNHLY, CDR2 FYNNEI. CDR3 residues: CASSTGTSGGYQETQYF. CDR3 DNA: TGTGCCAGCAGTACCGGGACTAGCGGGGGGTACCAAGAGACCCAGTACTTC.

The chain joins TRBV27 to TRBJ1-2; a possible D gene is TRBD1 (5 bases). In germline, CDR1 is MNHEY, CDR2 SMNVEV (reference sequence). V was cut by 5 bases and J by 2 bases, with 9 bases left in between. This CDR3 spans 13 amino acids. CDR3 amino acids: CASSSPGNYGYTF. In DNA form, the CDR3 reads TGTGCCAGCAGTAGCCCAGGGAACTATGGCTACACCTTC.

This clone was counted between two and nine times. The J gene is TRBJ1-2, the V gene TRBV27; 8 bases line up with TRBD1. With 4 bases clipped from V and 5 bases from J, the junction kept 24 bases outside the gene matches. The CDR3 runs to 20 residues. In germline, CDR1 is MNHEY, CDR2 SMNVEV (reference sequence). CDR3 coding DNA: TGTGCCAGCAGTTCCCTCCAAGCCGATATACGGACAGGGATAAATTATGGCTACACCTTC. This encodes CASSSLQADIRTGINYGYTF.

This clone was seen once. The genes are TRBV7-2 and TRBJ1-2; D is uncertain. Deletions cut 1 base from V and 2 bases from J, with 11 bases between. The germline gives CDR1 SGHTA, CDR2 FQGNSA. There are 15 residues in the CDR3. CDR3 loop: CASSLVLAINYGYTF. The CDR3 DNA reads as TGTGCCAGCAGCTTAGTCCTGGCAATCAACTATGGCTACACCTTC.

This clone has a handful of counts. The chain carries TRBV2 and TRBJ2-5; D may be TRBD1 (8 bases). V was cut by 2 bases and J by 5 bases, with 15 bases left in between. The CDR3 is 15 residues long. CDR1 and CDR2 (germline): SNHLY, FYNNEI. This CDR3 reads CASSEFRGRGETQYF. For the CDR3, the DNA is TGTGCCAGCAGTGAATTCAGGGGGCGGGGGGAGACCCAGTACTTC. Combining the CDR3 with reference TRBV2 and TRBJ2-5 gives the whole variable domain EPEVTQTPSHQVTQMGQEVILRCVPISNHLYFYWYRQILGQKVEFLVSFYNNEISEKSEIFDDQFSVERPDGSNFTLKIRSTKLEDSAMYFCASSEFRGRGETQYFGPGTRLLVL.

This clone was detected a few times. V and J are TRBV5-8 and TRBJ2-4, with a weak D call TRBD2 (5 bases). Germline V gene lookup returns CDR1 SGHTS and CDR2 YDEGEE. This CDR3 spans 14 amino acids. V was trimmed by 2 bases and J by 2 bases, leaving 8 bases between them. The chain's CDR3 is CASSFGDTKNIQYF. The CDR3 nucleotides read TGTGCCAGCAGCTTCGGGGATACCAAAAACATTCAGTACTTC.

The chain combines TRBV5-4 with TRBJ2-2, with 7 bases identical to TRBD1. The ends lost 0 bases at V and 6 bases at J; junction bases unmatched: 11. The germline CDR1 and CDR2 sequences are SGHNT and YYREEE (reference sequence). The CDR3 is made up of 17 amino acids. CDR3 amino acids: CASSLGPRIQGPGELFF. The CDR3 DNA reads as TGTGCCAGCAGCTTGGGCCCGAGGATACAGGGGCCCGGGGAGCTGTTTTTT.

The gene calls are TRBV6-1 and TRBJ1-6, with D maybe TRBD1 (6 bases). CDR1 is MNHNS and CDR2 is SASEGT in the germline V gene. V shed 6 bases and J shed 7 bases, with 16 bases lying between them. CDR3 length: 15 residues. The CDR3 region is CASSWDTTVNSPLHF. The DNA for the CDR3 is TGTGCCAGCAGCTGGGACACGACGGTCAATTCACCCCTCCACTTT.

This clone occurred a few times. CDR3 region: CASSPIGTTNTEAFF. CDR3 sequence (DNA): TGTGCCAGCAGCCCTATCGGGACAACGAACACTGAAGCTTTCTTT. V and J are TRBV7-3 and TRBJ1-1; D possibly corresponds to TRBD1 (6 bases). V gave up 5 bases and J gave up 1 base, with 14 bases separating them. This CDR3 contains 15 residues. Germline CDR1 is SGHTA and CDR2 is FQGTGA.

This clone was found a few times. This chain connects TRBV7-3 to TRBJ2-3; a possible D gene is TRBD2 (6 bases). The CDR3 is 16 amino acids. Germline V gene data show CDR1 as SGHTA and CDR2 as FQGTGA. V dropped 2 bases and J dropped 6 bases, with 18 bases sitting between them. CDR3: CASSLDGGSRADTQYF. CDR3 DNA: TGTGCCAGCAGCTTAGATGGGGGGTCGAGGGCGGATACGCAGTATTTT.

The gene calls are TRBV4-1 and TRBJ1-1; no definite D call. This CDR3 has 16 amino acids. Germline V CDR1 and CDR2: MGHRA, YSYEKL. V dropped 1 base and J dropped 1 base, with 13 bases sitting between them. The CDR3 loop reads CASSQGLTIRNTEAFF. CDR3 DNA: TGCGCCAGCAGCCAAGGCCTGACAATTCGGAACACTGAAGCTTTCTTT.

This chain uses TRBV7-6 with TRBJ2-1; 8 bases are shared with TRBD2. J gave up 8 bases and V 6 bases, and 15 bases lay outside the gene matches. The germline gives CDR1 SGHVS, CDR2 FNYEAQ. The CDR3 spans 16 residues. The DNA of the CDR3 is TGTGCCAGCAGTCACGCCCAGAGCGGGAGTACTGATGAGCAGTTCTTC. The encoded protein is CASSHAQSGSTDEQFF. The full variable domain, with the rest looked up from reference TRBV7-6 and TRBJ2-1, is GAGVSQSPRYKVTKRGQDVALRCDPISGHVSLYWYRQALGQGPEFLTYFNYEAQQDKSGLPNDRFSAERPEGSISTLTIQRTEQRDSAMYRCASSHAQSGSTDEQFFGPGTRLTVL.

The chain links TRBV7-2 to TRBJ1-2; 9 nucleotides line up with TRBD1. The J segment lost 5 bases and the V segment lost 3 bases, leaving 7 bases of the junction unmatched. The CDR3 is made up of 15 amino acids. From germline, CDR1 is SGHTA and CDR2 FQGNSA. The CDR3 loop is CASSFPGQGKYGYTF. CDR3 in DNA: TGTGCCAGCAGCTTTCCGGGACAGGGAAAGTATGGCTACACCTTC.